This T cell receptor beta chain is from a study of blood T cell repertoires in COVID-19. Across the whole study: Researchers got acute and convalescent COVID-19 samples from the United States, Italy and Spain.

CDR3 size: 20 residues. Between the trimmed V and J ends, which lost 2 bases and 4 bases, there was a span of 27 bases. The germline CDR1 and CDR2 sequences are MNHNS and SASEGT. For recovered donors of Cohort 3, there were two negative PCRs, clearance, or symptom resolution. Libraries were prepared by immunoSEQ multiplex PCR; TCRdb keeps only in-frame clonotypes and omits some of them. The table records about 430,000 clones, 85% to 90% of them present only once. The sequencing sample was made of PBMCs or T cells enriched from blood (not recorded which). The gene calls are TRBV6-1 and TRBJ1-5; no reliable D call. This receptor was obtained from a man between 25 and 39 years old who had recovered from COVID-19. CDR3 bases: TGTGCCAGCAGTGAATGGTTAGAAGGCGCAGCGTCCCGTCTAAATCAGCCCCAGCATTTT. It specifies CASSEWLEGAASRLNQPQHF.